This T cell receptor beta chain was sequenced for a study of blood T cell repertoires in COVID-19. The wider study: Samples of COVID-19 (acute and convalescent) were obtained from the United States, Italy and Spain.

As processed by the authors: Nucleated cell counts were estimated from reference gene primer amplification. The protocol was immunoSEQ multiplex PCR, while the TCRdb copy is restricted to in-frame clones and leaves out a portion. The V and J calls and clone size were taken over from that table, and D and trimming were inferred from the DNA. The table lists tens of thousands of clones, roughly 90% of them singletons. Only a few counts were recorded for this clone. This CDR3 has 13 residues. Germline V gene sequence: CDR1 ENHRY, CDR2 SYGVKD. Trimming cost V 2 bases and J 4 bases, with 9 bases left between them.

The material sequenced was peripheral blood. The clonotype was recovered from a human donor with active COVID-19. The donor label of this sample is uncertain. The chain links TRBV10-3 to TRBJ2-7; maybe TRBD1 (6 bases). DNA for the CDR3: TGTGCCATCAGTGAGGGAACAGGGTACGAGCAGTACTTC. Protein: CAISEGTGYEQYF.